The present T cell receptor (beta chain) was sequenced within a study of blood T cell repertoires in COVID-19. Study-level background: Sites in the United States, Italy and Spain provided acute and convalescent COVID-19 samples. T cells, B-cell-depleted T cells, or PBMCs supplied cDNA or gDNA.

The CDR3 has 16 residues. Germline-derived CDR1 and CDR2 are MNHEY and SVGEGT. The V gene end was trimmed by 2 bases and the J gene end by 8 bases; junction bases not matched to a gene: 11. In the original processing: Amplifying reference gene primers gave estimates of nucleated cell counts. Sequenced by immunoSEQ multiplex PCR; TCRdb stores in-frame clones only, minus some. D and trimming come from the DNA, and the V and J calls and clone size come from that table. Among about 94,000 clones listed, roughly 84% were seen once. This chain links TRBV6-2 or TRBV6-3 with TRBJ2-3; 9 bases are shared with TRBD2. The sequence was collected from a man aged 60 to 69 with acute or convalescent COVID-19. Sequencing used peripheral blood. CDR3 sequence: CASSYELAGPRGTQYF. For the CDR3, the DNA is TGTGCCAGCAGTTACGAGCTAGCGGGACCGCGGGGTACGCAGTATTTT.